This T cell receptor (beta chain) was captured by sequencing in a study of blood T cell repertoires in COVID-19. Study context: Samples representing acute and convalescent COVID-19 were sourced from the United States, Italy and Spain. In each case, the material was cDNA or gDNA derived from T cells, B-cell-depleted T cells, or PBMCs.

V lost 7 bases and J lost 4; bases outside the gene matches: 7. This CDR3 has 14 amino acids. Germline V CDR1 and CDR2: MNHEY, SVGAGI. Source study methods: Reference gene primer amplification gave nucleated cell count estimates. The method was immunoSEQ multiplex PCR; TCRdb's version includes in-frame clones alone and lacks a portion of them. V, J and clone size were drawn from that table, and D and trimming were deduced from the DNA. The sample contains fewer than 110,000 clones, 70% to 90% of which appear only once. The J gene is TRBJ1-2, the V gene TRBV6-5; 9 bases are shared with TRBD1. This receptor was obtained from a man between 50 and 59 years old with active or convalescent COVID-19. Input material: peripheral blood. CDR3 in DNA: TGTGCCAGCACCACAGGGGGCACCTCCTATGGCTACACCTTC. Translation gives CASTTGGTSYGYTF.